This is a list of T cell receptor beta chains from one sample in a study of T cells after posttransplantation cyclophosphamide. TCRdb's copy holds only in-frame clones and misses some; the assay was immunoSEQ multiplex PCR. The sample holds more than 2,000 clones, and no clone turns up only once. The material was PBMCs, obtained 86 days after allogeneic stem cell transplant with posttransplant cyclophosphamide. These receptors all come from a female patient in her 60s who received an allogeneic stem cell transplant from a related donor and was CMV-positive. The T cells may come from the graft donor. Each CDR3 is given with its conserved first and last residue. A D gene is named only where the DNA matches it firmly. The size field reads once, few or many counts, or a class when the clone is expanded.

many	TRBD2	TRBV4-2	15	TRBJ2-1	CASSQGTRIVGEQFF	TGTGCCAGCAGCCAAGGGACTAGGATTGTCGGTGAGCAGTTCTTC
medium-sized	.	TRBV2	13	TRBJ1-1	CASRRAANTEAFF	TGTGCCAGCAGGCGGGCGGCGAACACTGAAGCTTTCTTT
many	TRBD1	TRBV4-2	15	TRBJ1-1	CASSQNRGRNTEAFF	TGTGCCAGCAGCCAAAACAGGGGGCGGAACACTGAAGCTTTCTTT